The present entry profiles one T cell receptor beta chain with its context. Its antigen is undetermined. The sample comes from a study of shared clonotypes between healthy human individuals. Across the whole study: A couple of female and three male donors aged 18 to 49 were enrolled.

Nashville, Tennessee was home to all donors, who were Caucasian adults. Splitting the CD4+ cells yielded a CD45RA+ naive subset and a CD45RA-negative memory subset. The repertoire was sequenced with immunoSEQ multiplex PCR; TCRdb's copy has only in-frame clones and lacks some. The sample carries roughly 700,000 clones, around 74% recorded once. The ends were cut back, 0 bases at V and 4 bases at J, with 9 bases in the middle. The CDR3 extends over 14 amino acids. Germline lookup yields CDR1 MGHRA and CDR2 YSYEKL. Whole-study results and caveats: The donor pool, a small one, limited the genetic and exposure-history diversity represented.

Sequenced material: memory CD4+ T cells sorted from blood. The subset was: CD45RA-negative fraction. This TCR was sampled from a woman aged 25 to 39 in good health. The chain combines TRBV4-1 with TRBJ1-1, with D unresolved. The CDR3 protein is CASSQDPGVTEAFF. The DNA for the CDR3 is TGCGCCAGCAGCCAAGATCCCGGGGTCACTGAAGCTTTCTTT.